This TCR beta chain was sequenced in a study of blood T cell repertoires in COVID-19. The overall study: From the United States, Italy and Spain came samples of acute and convalescent COVID-19.

The CDR3 length is 13 residues. Trimming removed 7 bases at V and 4 bases at J, with 13 bases between. Method: immunoSEQ multiplex PCR; TCRdb's copy keeps in-frame clones and lacks some. This sample carries 300,000 to 450,000 clones, roughly 77% of them seen once, and the ten largest clones take 1.1%. The sequence came from a human donor with acute or convalescent COVID-19. The donor label of this sample is uncertain. This sequence joins TRBV12-3 or TRBV12-4 and TRBJ1-1; the D is unclear. Sequenced input: peripheral blood. Here the CDR3 reads CASTPGQATEAFF. As DNA, the CDR3 is TGTGCCAGCACCCCTGGGCAGGCCACTGAAGCTTTCTTT.